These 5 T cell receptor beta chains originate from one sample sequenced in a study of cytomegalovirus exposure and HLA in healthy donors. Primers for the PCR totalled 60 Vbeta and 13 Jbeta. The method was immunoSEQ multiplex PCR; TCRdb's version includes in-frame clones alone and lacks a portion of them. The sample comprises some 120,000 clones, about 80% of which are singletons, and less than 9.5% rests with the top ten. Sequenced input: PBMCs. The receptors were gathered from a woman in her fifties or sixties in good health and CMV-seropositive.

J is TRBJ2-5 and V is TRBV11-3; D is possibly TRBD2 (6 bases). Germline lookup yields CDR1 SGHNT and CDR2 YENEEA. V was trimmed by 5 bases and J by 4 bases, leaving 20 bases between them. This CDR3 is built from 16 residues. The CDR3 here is CASSLGAAGLGETQYF. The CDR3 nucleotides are TGTGCCAGCAGCCTAGGGGCGGCGGGGCTTGGAGAGACCCAGTACTTC.

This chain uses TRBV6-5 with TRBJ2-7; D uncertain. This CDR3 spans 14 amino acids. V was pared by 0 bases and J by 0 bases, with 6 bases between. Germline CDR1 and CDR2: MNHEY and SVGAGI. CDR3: CASSYSFSSYEQYF. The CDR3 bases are TGTGCCAGCAGTTACTCGTTCAGCTCCTACGAGCAGTACTTC.

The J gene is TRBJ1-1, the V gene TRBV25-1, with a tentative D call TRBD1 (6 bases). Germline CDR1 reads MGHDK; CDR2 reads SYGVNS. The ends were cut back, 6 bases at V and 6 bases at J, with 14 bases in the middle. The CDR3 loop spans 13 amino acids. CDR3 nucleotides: TGTGCCAGCAGACACACAGGGACCCCTGAAGCTTTCTTT. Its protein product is CASRHTGTPEAFF.

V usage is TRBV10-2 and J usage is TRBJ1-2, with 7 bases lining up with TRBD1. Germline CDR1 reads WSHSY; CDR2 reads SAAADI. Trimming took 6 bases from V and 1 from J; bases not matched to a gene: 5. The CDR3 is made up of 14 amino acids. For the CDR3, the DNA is TGCGCCAGCAGAACACAGGGGATTAACTATGGCTACACCTTC. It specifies CASRTQGINYGYTF.

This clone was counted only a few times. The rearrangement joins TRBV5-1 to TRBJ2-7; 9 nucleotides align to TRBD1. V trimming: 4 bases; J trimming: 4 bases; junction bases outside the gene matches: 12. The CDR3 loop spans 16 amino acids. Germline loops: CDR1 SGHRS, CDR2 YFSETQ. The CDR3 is CASSQGQGSPYYEQYF. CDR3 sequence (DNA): TGCGCCAGCAGCCAGGGACAGGGTTCCCCCTATTACGAGCAGTACTTC.